These T cell receptor beta chains were read from a single sample in a study of human thymus T cells. TCRdb keeps only in-frame clones here, not all; method: immunoSEQ multiplex PCR. The sample records around 45,000 clones, roughly 94% being singletons. The sample was blood. The receptor source for this set is a girl under three years old with a congenital heart defect but otherwise immunologically healthy. Both conserved end residues are part of each CDR3. Fields, in order: D gene, J gene, V gene, clone size, CDR3 protein, CDR3 DNA. D genes are given only for firm matches. Expanded clones get a size class; other rows say once, few or many, or leave the size out.

. | TRBJ1-2 | TRBV18 | . | CASSPSRVPDGYTF | TGTGCCAGCTCACCTAGCAGGGTGCCGGATGGCTACACCTTC
TRBD1 | TRBJ1-2 | TRBV4-1 | . | CASSQEGDRVYGYTF | TGCGCCAGCAGCCAAGAGGGGGACAGGGTCTACGGCTACACCTTC
. | TRBJ2-2 | TRBV30 | . | CAWNTLAGELFF | TGTGCCTGGAATACGCTGGCCGGGGAGCTGTTTTTT
TRBD2 | TRBJ2-5 | TRBV10-1 | . | CASSESLSSGIKETQYF | TGCGCCAGCAGTGAGAGTTTATCTAGCGGGATCAAAGAGACCCAGTACTTC
TRBD2 | TRBJ2-1 | TRBV30 | . | CAWSVRSGVGNEQFF | TGTGCCTGGAGTGTACGGAGCGGGGTAGGTAATGAGCAGTTCTTC
TRBD2 | TRBJ2-7 | TRBV7-2 | . | CASSLAGMGGAGGEQYF | TGTGCCAGCAGCTTAGCAGGAATGGGAGGGGCTGGGGGCGAGCAGTACTTC
. | TRBJ1-4 | TRBV27 | . | CASSLGRGGEKLFF | TGTGCCAGCAGTTTGGGCAGGGGTGGTGAAAAACTGTTTTTT
. | TRBJ1-3 | TRBV6-5 | . | CASSRQAGNTIYF | TGTGCCAGCAGTAGACAGGCTGGAAACACCATATATTTT
. | TRBJ2-1 | TRBV10-3 | . | CAISETYEQFF | TGTGCCATCAGTGAGACCTATGAGCAGTTCTTC
. | TRBJ1-5 | TRBV30 | . | CAWSAGPKLHQPQHF | TGTGCCTGGAGTGCGGGACCGAAGCTACATCAGCCCCAGCATTTT
TRBD2 | TRBJ2-1 | TRBV5-1 | . | CASSLEGTSGNEQFF | TGCGCCAGCAGCTTGGAGGGGACTAGCGGCAATGAGCAGTTCTTC
. | TRBJ2-3 | TRBV19 | . | CASSIGGVSTDTQYF | TGTGCCAGTAGTATAGGTGGGGTTAGCACAGATACGCAGTATTTT
. | TRBJ2-7 | TRBV7-2 | . | CASSLYEQYF | TGTGCCAGCAGCTTGTACGAGCAGTACTTC
TRBD1 | TRBJ1-4 | TRBV25-1 | once | CATADRADEKLFF | TGTGCCACTGCTGACAGGGCGGATGAAAAACTGTTTTTT
. | TRBJ2-3 | TRBV7-9 | . | CASSLEGGTDTQYF | TGTGCCAGCAGCTTAGAGGGGGGCACAGATACGCAGTATTTT
TRBD1 | TRBJ1-5 | TRBV27 | once | CASSFQQGGQPQHF | TGTGCCAGCAGTTTCCAACAGGGGGGTCAGCCCCAGCATTTT
TRBD2 | TRBJ2-7 | TRBV14 | . | CASSQNPGLAGLEQYF | TGTGCCAGCAGCCAAAATCCGGGACTAGCGGGACTCGAGCAGTACTTC
TRBD2 | TRBJ2-3 | TRBV5-4 | . | CASSELAGGVTDTQYF | TGTGCCAGCAGCGAATTAGCGGGAGGGGTCACAGATACGCAGTATTTT
. | TRBJ2-7 | TRBV6-5 | . | CASSYSTPPRANEQYF | TGTGCCAGCAGTTACTCGACTCCCCCAAGGGCCAACGAGCAGTACTTC
. | TRBJ2-5 | TRBV11-2 | . | CASSPNSPWGQETQYF | TGTGCCAGCAGCCCCAACAGCCCATGGGGCCAAGAGACCCAGTACTTC
. | TRBJ2-6 | TRBV7-9 | . | CASSLRDTFSGANVLTF | TGTGCCAGCAGCCTACGGGACACCTTCTCTGGGGCCAACGTCCTGACTTTC
TRBD1 | TRBJ2-3 | TRBV5-4 | . | CASSLGTGKTDTQYF | TGTGCCAGCAGCTTGGGGACAGGGAAGACAGATACGCAGTATTTT
TRBD1 | TRBJ2-2 | TRBV30 | . | CAWSDRDRVLPGAGELFF | TGTGCCTGGAGTGACCGGGACAGGGTCCTCCCTGGGGCCGGGGAGCTGTTTTTT
. | TRBJ2-1 | TRBV5-4 | . | CASSSSLGDEQFF | TGTGCCAGCAGCTCGAGCTTGGGAGATGAGCAGTTCTTC
. | TRBJ1-2 | TRBV5-5 | . | CASSGLRGPNYGYTF | TGTGCCAGCAGCGGCTTGCGGGGGCCTAACTATGGCTACACCTTC
. | TRBJ2-7 | TRBV6-6 | . | CASRLQGSYEQYF | TGTGCCAGCAGACTCCAGGGTTCCTACGAGCAGTACTTC
TRBD1 | TRBJ1-1 | TRBV5-1 | . | CASSRRAQGQGESEAFF | TGCGCCAGCAGCCGACGGGCCCAGGGACAGGGGGAGTCTGAAGCTTTCTTT
. | TRBJ1-3 | TRBV11-1 | . | CASSADRATGNTIYF | TGTGCCAGCAGCGCCGACAGAGCAACTGGAAACACCATATATTTT
TRBD1 | TRBJ2-7 | TRBV27 | . | CASSSGTGREQYF | TGTGCCAGCAGTTCCGGGACAGGGAGGGAGCAGTACTTC
TRBD1 | TRBJ1-3 | TRBV5-1 | . | CASSLEQGAIGNTIYF | TGCGCCAGCAGCTTGGAACAGGGGGCGATTGGAAACACCATATATTTT
TRBD2 | TRBJ2-1 | TRBV10-1 | . | CASSKGLAANNEQFF | TGCGCCAGCAGTAAGGGACTAGCGGCCAACAATGAGCAGTTCTTC
. | TRBJ2-7 | TRBV28 | . | CASNRPGLYEQYF | TGTGCCAGCAATCGGCCCGGGTTATACGAGCAGTACTTC
. | TRBJ2-6 | TRBV7-9 | . | CATQLIVSGANVLTF | TGTGCCACCCAGCTTATAGTCTCTGGGGCCAACGTCCTGACTTTC
. | TRBJ2-2 | TRBV4-1 | once | CASSQDSAGRGAGELFF | TGCGCCAGCAGCCAAGATTCGGCAGGGCGAGGTGCCGGGGAGCTGTTTTTT
TRBD1 | TRBJ1-3 | TRBV5-1 | once | CASSSDRAGNTIYF | TGCGCCAGCAGCTCAGACAGGGCTGGAAACACCATATATTTT
. | TRBJ1-4 | TRBV10-3 | . | CAISEIGREKGDTNEKLFF | TGTGCCATCAGTGAGATTGGCAGGGAAAAGGGTGATACAAATGAAAAACTGTTTTTT
. | TRBJ1-2 | TRBV30 | . | CAWSEGFGYTF | TGTGCCTGGAGTGAGGGTTTTGGCTACACCTTC
TRBD2 | TRBJ2-3 | TRBV4-1 | once | CASSLNPPLLAALTDTQYF | TGCGCCAGCAGCCTCAACCCCCCACTACTAGCGGCATTGACAGATACGCAGTATTTT
TRBD2 | TRBJ2-7 | TRBV4-1 | . | CASSSGSSYEQYF | TGCGCCAGCAGTAGCGGGAGCTCCTACGAGCAGTACTTC
TRBD2 | TRBJ2-7 | TRBV10-3 | . | CAAGLAGVYEQYF | TGTGCCGCCGGACTAGCGGGAGTGTACGAGCAGTACTTC
TRBD1 | TRBJ2-4 | TRBV5-4 | . | CASSLQGAKNIQYF | TGTGCCAGCAGCCTACAGGGGGCCAAAAACATTCAGTACTTC
. | TRBJ1-2 | TRBV27 | . | CASSPGGVYGYTF | TGTGCCAGCAGTCCCGGTGGGGTTTATGGCTACACCTTC